The 18 T cell receptor beta chains presented below share a single source sample, sequenced in a study of blood T cell repertoires in COVID-19. Measured with immunoSEQ multiplex PCR; TCRdb has only the in-frame clones, and not every one. The table shows about 180,000 clones, with roughly four fifths occurring only once. Sequencing used peripheral blood. These receptor sequences come from a human donor in a cohort sampled during active COVID-19.

V and J are TRBV5-1 and TRBJ2-1, with 10 bases identical to TRBD2. This CDR3 is built from 16 residues. Germline V CDR1 and CDR2: SGHRS, YFSETQ. Losses at the gene ends were 0 bases for V and 5 bases for J; bases not matched to a gene: 5. CDR3 in amino acids: CASSLDPSGGNNEQFF. The CDR3 nucleotides are TGCGCCAGCAGCTTGGACCCTAGCGGGGGAAACAATGAGCAGTTCTTC.

The V call is TRBV9, the J call TRBJ1-6; 7 nucleotides match TRBD1. Germline V gene lookup returns CDR1 SGDLS and CDR2 YYNGEE. CDR3 size: 15 residues. V gave up 4 bases and J gave up 7 bases; unmatched junction bases: 8. The CDR3 region has the DNA TGTGCCAGCAGCCCCCGGGGACAGTTCAATTCACCCCTCCACTTT. Amino acids: CASSPRGQFNSPLHF.

The chain links TRBV29-1 to TRBJ2-2, with 9 bases fitting TRBD1. The CDR3 spans 12 residues. Germline V lookup: CDR1 SQVTM, CDR2 ANQGSEA. The ends lost 3 bases at V and 13 bases at J; junction bases unmatched: 6. The CDR3 spells CSVEATGGSLFF. Written as DNA, the CDR3 is TGCAGCGTTGAGGCCACAGGGGGCTCGCTGTTTTTT.

This chain uses TRBV6-2 or TRBV6-3 with TRBJ2-5; 8 bases match TRBD2. The germline V gene has CDR1 MNHEY and CDR2 SVGEGT. V lost 5 bases and J lost 5; bases outside the gene matches: 4. There are 13 residues in the CDR3. The CDR3, as DNA: TGTGCCAGCAGTCCCTGGACTAGCGAGACCCAGTACTTC. Translating it yields CASSPWTSETQYF.

The chain has TRBV3-1 (or the pseudogene TRBV3-2) and TRBJ1-2; 7 nucleotides agree with TRBD1. The CDR3 covers 16 residues. The trim removed 1 base at V and 1 base at J, leaving 6 bases unmatched. Germline V gene data show CDR1 as LGHDT and CDR2 as YNNKEL (reference sequence). The CDR3 nucleotides read TGTGCCAGCAGCCAAGTTCCCACAGGGGTTAACTATGGCTACACCTTC. Amino acids: CASSQVPTGVNYGYTF.

The chain links TRBV28 to TRBJ2-5; 10 bases agree with TRBD2. The CDR3 is made up of 16 amino acids. The V segment lost 3 bases and the J segment 5 bases; nucleotides outside the gene matches: 9. Germline V CDR1 and CDR2: MDHEN, SYDVKM. The CDR3: CASSLERGGLRETQYF. As DNA, the CDR3 is TGTGCCAGCAGTTTGGAGCGGGGGGGCCTTCGTGAGACCCAGTACTTC.

The J gene is TRBJ2-1, the V gene TRBV4-1; TRBD2 matches 13 bases. Trimming removed 1 base from V and 0 bases from J; junction bases left unmatched: 6. CDR3 length: 19 amino acids. CDR1 and CDR2 from the germline V gene are MGHRA and YSYEKL. This CDR3 is CASSQGTSGGVPSYNEQFF. The DNA for the CDR3 is TGCGCCAGCAGCCAAGGGACTAGCGGGGGAGTCCCCTCCTACAATGAGCAGTTCTTC.

The CDR3 spells CASSIGQGSEQYF. The CDR3 nucleotides read TGTGCCAGCAGCATAGGACAGGGGAGCGAGCAGTACTTC. The chain recombines TRBV2 with TRBJ2-7; 9 bases map to TRBD1. The CDR3 contains 13 residues. The trim removed 6 bases at V and 6 bases at J, leaving 6 bases unmatched. Germline lookup yields CDR1 SNHLY and CDR2 FYNNEI.

The chain recombines TRBV5-8 with TRBJ1-5; tentative D call: TRBD1 (6 bases). Germline CDR1 and CDR2: SGHTS and YDEGEE. There are 13 residues in the CDR3. The ends were cut back, 0 bases at V and 8 bases at J, with 9 bases in the middle. The CDR3 coding sequence is TGTGCCAGCAGCTTGGACAGGGCAGAGCCCCAGCATTTT. It specifies CASSLDRAEPQHF.

This clone was seen a single time. Other nucleotide sequences in the sample specify the same CDR3. This chain uses TRBV5-1 with TRBJ2-3, with D unclear. The V end was cut by 3 bases, the J end by 2 bases, with 7 bases between. CDR1 and CDR2 from the germline V gene are SGHRS and YFSETQ. The CDR3 spans 13 residues. The CDR3 reads CASSSTSTDTQYF. The DNA of the CDR3 is TGCGCCAGCAGCTCCACTTCCACAGATACGCAGTATTTT.

The V gene is TRBV6-5, the J gene TRBJ1-4; D uncertain. The CDR3 has 13 amino acids. CDR1 MNHEY and CDR2 SVGAGI come from the germline V gene. V lost 2 bases and J lost 8, with 9 bases in between. Written as DNA, the CDR3 is TGTGCCAGCAGTTACCCGGGGTCCGAAAAACTGTTTTTT. This sequence encodes CASSYPGSEKLFF.

The chain couples TRBV2 to TRBJ2-7, with 10 bases that match TRBD1. The CDR3 totals 15 residues. CDR1 and CDR2 from the germline V gene are SNHLY and FYNNEI. With V trimmed by 4 bases and J by 2 bases, 5 bases remained unmatched. The chain's CDR3 is CASSGVDRGAYEQYF. The CDR3 coding sequence is TGTGCCAGCAGTGGGGTGGACAGGGGGGCCTACGAGCAGTACTTC.

The chain links TRBV5-4 to TRBJ1-2; 7 nucleotides line up with TRBD1. V trimming: 4 bases; J trimming: 2 bases; junction bases outside the gene matches: 2. Germline CDR1 is SGHNT and CDR2 is YYREEE (reference sequence). The CDR3 is 13 amino acids. The CDR3 DNA reads TGTGCCAGCAGCGTGGACAGGAACTATGGCTACACCTTC. Translation gives CASSVDRNYGYTF. The full variable domain, in which reference TRBV5-4 and TRBJ1-2 provide the parts outside the CDR3, is ETGVTQSPTHLIKTRGQQVTLRCSSQSGHNTVSWYQQALGQGPQFIFQYYREEENGRGNFPPRFSGLQFPNYSSELNVNALELDDSALYLCASSVDRNYGYTFGSGTRLTVV.

The rearrangement joins TRBV7-9 to TRBJ1-2, with 11 bases that match TRBD1. Germline CDR1 is SEHNR and CDR2 is FQNEAQ (reference sequence). This CDR3 comprises 15 residues. J lost 3 bases, V lost 5 bases, and 5 bases had no gene match. In DNA, the CDR3 is TGTGCCAGCAGCGCCAGGGACAGGGGGGACTATGGCTACACCTTC. Its protein is CASSARDRGDYGYTF.

This chain joins TRBV11-2 and TRBJ2-7, with 7 bases identical to TRBD1. This CDR3 has 19 residues. J was trimmed by 0 bases and V by 0 bases; bases with no gene match: 14. Germline-derived CDR1 and CDR2 are SGHAT and FQNNGV. The DNA for the CDR3 is TGTGCCAGCAGCTTAGAAACCCCCTCGTGGACAGGCTACTCCTACGAGCAGTACTTC. This encodes CASSLETPSWTGYSYEQYF. Complete variable domain (other parts from reference TRBV11-2 and TRBJ2-7): EAGVAQSPRYKIIEKRQSVAFWCNPISGHATLYWYQQILGQGPKLLIQFQNNGVVDDSQLPKDRFSAERLKGVDSTLKIQPAKLEDSAVYLCASSLETPSWTGYSYEQYFGPGTRLTVT.

The chain links TRBV11-2 to TRBJ1-3; 8 positions match TRBD1. The V segment lost 4 bases and the J segment 4 bases; nucleotides outside the gene matches: 9. The CDR3 covers 16 residues. Germline V gene sequence: CDR1 SGHAT, CDR2 FQNNGV. CDR3 bases: TGTGCCAGCAGCTCCTACCAGGGGGCGGTGGGAAACACCATATATTTT. It codes for CASSSYQGAVGNTIYF. Full variable domain (outside the CDR3, taken from reference TRBV11-2 and TRBJ1-3): EAGVAQSPRYKIIEKRQSVAFWCNPISGHATLYWYQQILGQGPKLLIQFQNNGVVDDSQLPKDRFSAERLKGVDSTLKIQPAKLEDSAVYLCASSSYQGAVGNTIYFGEGSWLTVV.

V and J are TRBV4-1 and TRBJ1-1; D might be TRBD1 (6 bases). Trimming took off 0 bases at V and 1 base at J, with 9 bases between the two ends. The germline gives CDR1 MGHRA, CDR2 YSYEKL. This CDR3 has 15 residues. As DNA, the CDR3 is TGCGCCAGCAGCCAAGACGGGACACGGAACACTGAAGCTTTCTTT. The encoded protein is CASSQDGTRNTEAFF.

V gene TRBV12-3 or TRBV12-4 combines with J gene TRBJ1-2, with D hard to call. The CDR3 runs to 12 residues. V was pared by 5 bases and J by 4 bases, with 8 bases between. This chain's CDR3 is CASSPRGYGYTF. The CDR3 DNA reads as TGTGCCAGCAGTCCCCGGGGCTATGGCTACACCTTC.